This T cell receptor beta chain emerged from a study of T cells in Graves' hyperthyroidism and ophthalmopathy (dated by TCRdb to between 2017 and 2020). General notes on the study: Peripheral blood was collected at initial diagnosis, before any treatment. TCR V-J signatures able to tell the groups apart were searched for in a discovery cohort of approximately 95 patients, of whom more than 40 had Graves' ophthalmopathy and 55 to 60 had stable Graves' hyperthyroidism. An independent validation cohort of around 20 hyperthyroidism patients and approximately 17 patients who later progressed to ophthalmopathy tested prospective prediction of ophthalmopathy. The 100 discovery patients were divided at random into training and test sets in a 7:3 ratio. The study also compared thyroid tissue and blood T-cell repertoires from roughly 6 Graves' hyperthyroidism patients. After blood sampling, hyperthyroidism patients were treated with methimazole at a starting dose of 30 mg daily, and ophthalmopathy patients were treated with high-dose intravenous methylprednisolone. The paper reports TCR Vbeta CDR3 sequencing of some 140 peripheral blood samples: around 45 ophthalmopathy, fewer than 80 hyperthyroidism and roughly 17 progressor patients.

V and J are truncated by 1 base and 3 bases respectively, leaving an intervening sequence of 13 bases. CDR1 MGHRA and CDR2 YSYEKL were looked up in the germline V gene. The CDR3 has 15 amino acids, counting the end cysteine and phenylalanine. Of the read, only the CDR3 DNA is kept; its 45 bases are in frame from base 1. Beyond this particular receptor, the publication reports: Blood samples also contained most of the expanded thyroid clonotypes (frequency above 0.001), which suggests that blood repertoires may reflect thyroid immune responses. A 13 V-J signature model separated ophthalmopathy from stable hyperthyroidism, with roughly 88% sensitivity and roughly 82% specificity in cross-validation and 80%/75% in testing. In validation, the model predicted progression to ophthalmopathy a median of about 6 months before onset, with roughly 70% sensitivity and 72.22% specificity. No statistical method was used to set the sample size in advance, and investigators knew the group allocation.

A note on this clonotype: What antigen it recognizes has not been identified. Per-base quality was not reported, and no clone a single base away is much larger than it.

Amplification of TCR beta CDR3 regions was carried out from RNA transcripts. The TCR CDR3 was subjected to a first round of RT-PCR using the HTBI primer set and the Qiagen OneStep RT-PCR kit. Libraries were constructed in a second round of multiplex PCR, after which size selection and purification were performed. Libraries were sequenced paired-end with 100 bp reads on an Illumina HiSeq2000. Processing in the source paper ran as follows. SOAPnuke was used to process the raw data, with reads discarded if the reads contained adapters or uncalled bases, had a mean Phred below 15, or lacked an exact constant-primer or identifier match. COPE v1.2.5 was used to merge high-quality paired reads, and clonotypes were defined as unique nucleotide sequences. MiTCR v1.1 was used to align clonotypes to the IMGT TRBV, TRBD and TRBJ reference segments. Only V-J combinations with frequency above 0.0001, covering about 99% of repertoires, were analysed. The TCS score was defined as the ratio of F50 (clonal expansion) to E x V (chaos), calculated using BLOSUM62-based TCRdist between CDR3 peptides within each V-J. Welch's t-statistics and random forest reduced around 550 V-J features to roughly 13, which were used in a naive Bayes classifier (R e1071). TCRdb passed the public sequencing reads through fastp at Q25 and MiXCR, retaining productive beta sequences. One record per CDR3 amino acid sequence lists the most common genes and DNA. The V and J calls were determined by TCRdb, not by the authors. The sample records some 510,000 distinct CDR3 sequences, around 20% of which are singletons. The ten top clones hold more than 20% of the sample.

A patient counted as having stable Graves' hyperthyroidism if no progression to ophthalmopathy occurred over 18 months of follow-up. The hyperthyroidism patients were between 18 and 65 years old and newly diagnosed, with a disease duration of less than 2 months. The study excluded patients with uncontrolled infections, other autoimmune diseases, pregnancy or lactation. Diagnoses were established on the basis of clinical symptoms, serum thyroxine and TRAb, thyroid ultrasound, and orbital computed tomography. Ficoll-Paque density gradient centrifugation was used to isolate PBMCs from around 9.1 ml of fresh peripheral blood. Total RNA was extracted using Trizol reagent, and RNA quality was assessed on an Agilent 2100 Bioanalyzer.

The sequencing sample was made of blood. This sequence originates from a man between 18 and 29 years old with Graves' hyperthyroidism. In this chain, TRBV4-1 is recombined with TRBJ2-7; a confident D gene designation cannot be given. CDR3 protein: CASSQVPGPNYEQYF. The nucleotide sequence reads TGCGCCAGCAGCCAAGTTCCAGGACCGAACTACGAGCAGTACTTC.